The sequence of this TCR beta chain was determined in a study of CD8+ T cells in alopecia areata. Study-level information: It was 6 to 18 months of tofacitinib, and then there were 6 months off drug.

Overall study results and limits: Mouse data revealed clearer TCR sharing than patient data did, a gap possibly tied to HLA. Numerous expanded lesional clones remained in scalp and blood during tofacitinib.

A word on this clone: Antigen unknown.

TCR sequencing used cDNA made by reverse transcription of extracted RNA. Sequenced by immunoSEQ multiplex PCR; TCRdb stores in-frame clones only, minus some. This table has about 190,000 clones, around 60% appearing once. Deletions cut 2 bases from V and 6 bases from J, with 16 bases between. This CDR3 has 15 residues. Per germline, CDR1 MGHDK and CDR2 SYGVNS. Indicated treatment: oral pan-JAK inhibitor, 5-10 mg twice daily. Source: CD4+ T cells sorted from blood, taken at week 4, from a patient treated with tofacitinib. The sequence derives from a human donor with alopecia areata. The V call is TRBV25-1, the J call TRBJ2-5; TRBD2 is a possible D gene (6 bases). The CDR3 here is CASSERDGSKKTQYF. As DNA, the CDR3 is TGTGCCAGCAGTGAAAGGGACGGGAGCAAAAAGACCCAGTACTTC.